The source of this T cell receptor beta chain is a study of blood T cells in healthy people across ages. Study observations and caveats: For the donors, CMV status was unknown and possibly confounded expanded clonotype changes.

A second PCR, run for roughly 7 to 12 cycles, used a sample-barcoded 5' primer plus a J-beta primer mix. TCRdb reprocessed the 5' RACE reads with MiXCR, giving one entry per CDR3 protein. This table holds 800,000 to 950,000 distinct CDR3 sequences, about 48% found once. Germline loops: CDR1 MGHDK, CDR2 SYGVNS. CDR3 size: 16 residues. A word on this clonotype: Its specificity is not known.

The receptor's source is a young man in good health. The chain has TRBV25-1 and TRBJ2-1; 8 bases agree with TRBD1. The end of the DNA fits TRBJ2-7 better, so the J call may be wrong. Sequenced sample: blood. The DNA for the CDR3 is TGTGCCAGCAGTGAATATGGGGGACAGGCAAACAATGAGCAGTACTTC. It yields the protein CASSEYGGQANNEQYF.